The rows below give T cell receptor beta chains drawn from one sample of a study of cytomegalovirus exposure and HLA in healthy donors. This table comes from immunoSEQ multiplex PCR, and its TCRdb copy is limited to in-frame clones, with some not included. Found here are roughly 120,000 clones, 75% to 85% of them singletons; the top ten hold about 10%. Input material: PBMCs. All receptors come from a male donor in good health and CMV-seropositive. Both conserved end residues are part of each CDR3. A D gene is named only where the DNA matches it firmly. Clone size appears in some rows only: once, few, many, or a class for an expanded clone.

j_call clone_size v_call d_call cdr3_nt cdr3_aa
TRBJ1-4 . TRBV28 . TGTGCCAGCAGTGTTCCCAGGGGTTTACAAAATGAAAAACTGTTTTTT CASSVPRGLQNEKLFF
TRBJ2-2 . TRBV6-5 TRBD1 TGTGCCAGCAACGACAGGGCGAACACCGGGGAGCTGTTTTTT CASNDRANTGELFF
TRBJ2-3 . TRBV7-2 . TGTGCCAGCAGCCACCCCCGGGAAAGGGTAGTAGATACGCAGTATTTT CASSHPRERVVDTQYF
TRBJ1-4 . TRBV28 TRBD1 TGTGCCAGCAGTCCTCTGGACAGGCTAAATGAAAAACTGTTTTTT CASSPLDRLNEKLFF
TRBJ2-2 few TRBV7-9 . TGTGCCAGCAGCACGGTTGTCACCGGGGAGCTGTTTTTT CASSTVVTGELFF
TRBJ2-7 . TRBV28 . TGTGCCAGCAGTTCCGAGGACAGGGAGGGTTACGAGCAGTACTTC CASSSEDREGYEQYF
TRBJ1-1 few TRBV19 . TGTGCCAGTACTCCGACAGGAACGAACACTGAAGCTTTCTTT CASTPTGTNTEAFF
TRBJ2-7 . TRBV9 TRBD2 TGTGCCAGCAGCGTGACTAGCGGGAGTCCCGGGGAGCAGTACTTC CASSVTSGSPGEQYF
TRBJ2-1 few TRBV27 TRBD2 TGTGCCAGCACCCCCCCGGGACTAGTTACCCGGGGTGAGCAGTTCTTC CASTPPGLVTRGEQFF
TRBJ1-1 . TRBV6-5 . TGTGCCAGCAGACGGACAGACATGAACACTGAAGCTTTCTTT CASRRTDMNTEAFF
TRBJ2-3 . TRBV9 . TGTGCCAGCACTCTAAATACAGATACGCAGTATTTT CASTLNTDTQYF
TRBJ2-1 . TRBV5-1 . TGCGCCAGCAGCTTGCATCCGGATCGGGGGAATGAGCAGTTCTTC CASSLHPDRGNEQFF
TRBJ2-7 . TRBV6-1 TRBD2 TGTGCCAGCAGTTGGGAGCGGGAGAAGATCTACGAGCAGTACTTC CASSWEREKIYEQYF
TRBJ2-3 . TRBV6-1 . TGTGCCAGCAGTTCCACCGGAGATACGCAGTATTTT CASSSTGDTQYF
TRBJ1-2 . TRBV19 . TGTGCCAGTAGTATTGCCCGGGGGACCCTCTATGGCTACACCTTC CASSIARGTLYGYTF
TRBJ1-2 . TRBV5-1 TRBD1 TGCGCCAGCAGCTTGGGAGGGGGCCATGGCTACACCTTC CASSLGGGHGYTF
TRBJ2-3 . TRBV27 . TGTGCCAGCAGTTTAGATAGCAGCACAGATACGCAGTATTTT CASSLDSSTDTQYF
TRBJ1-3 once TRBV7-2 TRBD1 TGTGCCAGCAGCCCCCGACAGGGAACGAGAAGCACCATATATTTT CASSPRQGTRSTIYF
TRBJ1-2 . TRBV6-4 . TGTGCCAGCAGTGACCCCGACAGCGCCAACTTC CASSDPDSANF
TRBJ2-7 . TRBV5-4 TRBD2 TGTGCCAGCAGCTTAGCCCCGACTAGCGGGGTCTCCTACGAGCAGTACTTC CASSLAPTSGVSYEQYF
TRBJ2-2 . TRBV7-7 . TGTGCTAGCAGCTTAGTCCCCAGAGGCCCCAGGGGTGCCGGGGAGCTGTTTTTT CASSLVPRGPRGAGELFF
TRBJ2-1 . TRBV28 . TGTGCCAGCAGTCCGTATACCCCTCGGGAGCAGTTCTTC CASSPYTPREQFF
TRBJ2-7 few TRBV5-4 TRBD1 TGTGCCAGCAGCACAGGACAGGGGACAGGAGAGCAGTACTTC CASSTGQGTGEQYF
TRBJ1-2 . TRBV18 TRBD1 TGTGCCAGCTCCCCCCAACAGGGGGACTATGGCTACACCTTC CASSPQQGDYGYTF
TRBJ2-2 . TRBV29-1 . TGCAGCGTTGGCGGGACGGAGGGGGGGCGGCTGTTTTTT CSVGGTEGGRLFF
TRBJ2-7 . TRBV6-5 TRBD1 TGTGCCAGCAAGCCCTACAGGGGGGATTCCTACGAGCAGTACTTC CASKPYRGDSYEQYF
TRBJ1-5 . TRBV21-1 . TGTGCCAGCAGCAACGACCTGGAGGGGGCTCGGGTACTGGGCAATCAGCCCCAGCATTTT CASSNDLEGARVLGNQPQHF
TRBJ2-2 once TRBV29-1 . TGCAGCGTTTCGCGGCTAACCGGGGAGCTGTTTTTT CSVSRLTGELFF
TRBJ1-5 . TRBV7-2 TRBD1 TGTGCCAGCAGCCGACAGGGGGCAGGTAGCAATCAGCCCCAGCATTTT CASSRQGAGSNQPQHF
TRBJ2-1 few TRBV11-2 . TGTGCCAGCAGCTTAGTCGTTGAGCAGTTCTTC CASSLVVEQFF
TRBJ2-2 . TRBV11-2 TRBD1 TGTGCCAGCGGAACAGGGGTTTATACCGGGGAGCTGTTTTTT CASGTGVYTGELFF
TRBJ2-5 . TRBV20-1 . TGCAGTGCTTCTACGCAAGAGACCCAGTACTTC CSASTQETQYF
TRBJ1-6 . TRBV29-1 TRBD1 TGCAGCGTTGCAGAGGGACAGAAGAATTCACCCCTCCACTTT CSVAEGQKNSPLHF
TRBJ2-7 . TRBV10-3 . TGTGCCATCGGGTTAGCGGAATCCTACGAGCAGTACTTC CAIGLAESYEQYF
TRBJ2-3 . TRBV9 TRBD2 TGTGCCAGCAGCGTATTTCCACTAACTAACGGGAGGGCCGGAGGCACAGATACGCAGTATTTT CASSVFPLTNGRAGGTDTQYF
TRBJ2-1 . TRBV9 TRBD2 TGTGCCAGCAGCGTAGGGAGCGGGAGCTACAATGAGCAGTTCTTC CASSVGSGSYNEQFF
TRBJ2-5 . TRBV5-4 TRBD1 TGTGCCAGCAGCTTGAACAGGGGAAAAGAGACCCAGTACTTC CASSLNRGKETQYF
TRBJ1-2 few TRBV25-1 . TGTGCCAGCAGTGCTCAGGGGTTTTTTGGCTACACCTTC CASSAQGFFGYTF
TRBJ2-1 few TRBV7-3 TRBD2 TGTGCCAGCAGCTTAGGCAGCGGGAGGGCCCCCCGGAATGAGCAGTTCTTC CASSLGSGRAPRNEQFF
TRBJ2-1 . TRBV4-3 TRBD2 TGCGCCAGCAGCCAAGGGGCGACTAGCGGAAAAAATGAGCAGTTCTTC CASSQGATSGKNEQFF
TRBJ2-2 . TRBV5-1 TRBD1 TGCGCCAGCAGCCCCGAGGGACAGGGTATAGGGACCGGGGAGCTGTTTTTT CASSPEGQGIGTGELFF
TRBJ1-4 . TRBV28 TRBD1 TGTGCCAGCAGTCAGGTTCAGGGGGGTAGGAGTGAAAAACTGTTTTTT CASSQVQGGRSEKLFF
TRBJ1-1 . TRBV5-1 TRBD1 TGCGCCAGCAGCTCGATGGGACAGGGTAGGTCTGAAGCTTTCTTT CASSSMGQGRSEAFF
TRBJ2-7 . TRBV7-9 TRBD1 TGTGCCAGCAGCAGCCGGGACAGTTCCTACGAGCAGTACTTC CASSSRDSSYEQYF
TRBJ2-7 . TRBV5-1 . TGCGCCAGCAGCACCGACGGGGTTAACGAGCAGTACTTC CASSTDGVNEQYF
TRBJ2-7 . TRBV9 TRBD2 TGTGCCAGCAGCGCCTCGGGGGGGGAGTACGAGCAGTACTTC CASSASGGEYEQYF
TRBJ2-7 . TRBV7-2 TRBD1 TGTGCCAGCAGCCCCAGGGGGCAGACTAACTACGAGCAGTACTTC CASSPRGQTNYEQYF
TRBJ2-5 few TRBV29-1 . TGCAGCGGATCCCAGTCCCAAGAGACCCAGTACTTC CSGSQSQETQYF
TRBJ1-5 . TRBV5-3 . TGTGCCAGAAGAGATCGACGGGGGTGTCAGCCCCAGCATTTT CARRDRRGCQPQHF
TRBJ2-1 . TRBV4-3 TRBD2 TGCGCCAGCAGCCACTTCCCAAGCCTTGGGGGGGCTAGCGGGAGACGGCGGCTTGAGCAGTTCTTC CASSHFPSLGGASGRRRLEQFF